This paragraph covers one TCR beta chain sequence. No antigen is known for it. CDR1 MNHEY and CDR2 SVGAGI come from the germline V gene. The ends were cut back, 5 bases at V and 0 bases at J, with 8 bases in the middle. The CDR3 has 13 residues. These data are taken from a study of cytomegalovirus exposure and HLA in healthy donors. Study-level findings and limits: Later, an analysis found that common viral pathogens appeared to be linked with several of the most significant clusters. An analysis was carried out later, and it reportedly showed fewer N-insertions in an Asian-associated ancestry cluster than the approximately 700-donor mean. Cytomegalovirus status was reportedly diagnosed by the classifier with high specificity and sensitivity. Later work associated roughly 15,000 TCR beta sequences with HLA alleles at 0.05 false discovery rate.

13 Jbeta primers and 60 Vbeta primers were used for the PCR. Sequenced by immunoSEQ multiplex PCR; TCRdb stores in-frame clones only, minus some. The sample has 55,000 to 70,000 clones; under 85% are singletons. The origin of this receptor is a woman aged 55-70 years in good health and CMV-seropositive. The sample taken for sequencing was PBMCs. This chain joins TRBV6-5 and TRBJ2-7; possible D gene TRBD1, 6 bases. The CDR3 DNA is TGTGCCAGCAGTCCGGGACACTCCTACGAGCAGTACTTC. Translating gives CASSPGHSYEQYF.